These T cell receptor beta chains were read from a single sample in a study of identical twins. TCRdb redid the calling of the 5' RACE reads with MiXCR, one entry per CDR3 protein. The table has about 570,000 distinct CDR3 sequences, over 8.5% seen once. Another study also made use of these data, one on yellow fever vaccine responses in identical twins.

The sequencing input was PBMCs. These receptors all stem from a woman aged 18-35 years in good health. CDR3s include the opening cysteine and the closing phenylalanine or tryptophan. D genes are given only for firm matches. Size is omitted from some rows. Given values are once, few, many or a class for expanded clones.

J | V | D | size | CDR3 | DNA
TRBJ2-1 | TRBV7-9 | TRBD2 | many | CASSWAHSSGLGEQFF | TGTGCCAGCAGCTGGGCCCATTCTAGCGGGCTAGGGGAGCAGTTCTTC
TRBJ2-3 | TRBV4-3 | NA | many | CASARGQTYTDTQYF | TGCGCCAGCGCGCGGGGACAGACATACACAGATACGCAGTATTTT
TRBJ1-5 | TRBV2 | NA | many | CASLGAGELYSNQPQHF | TGTGCCAGCTTGGGAGCAGGGGAACTGTATAGCAATCAGCCCCAGCATTTT
TRBJ2-5 | TRBV11-2 | NA | many | CASSLERAQGGETQYF | TGTGCCAGCAGCTTAGAACGGGCACAGGGTGGGGAGACCCAGTACTTC
TRBJ2-1 | TRBV29-1 | NA | many | CSVQSSYNEQFF | TGCAGCGTTCAGTCCTCCTACAATGAGCAGTTCTTC
TRBJ2-3 | TRBV28 | TRBD2 | many | CASTPLAGGPDTQYF | TGTGCCAGCACCCCACTAGCGGGGGGGCCAGATACGCAGTATTTT
TRBJ1-2 | TRBV5-1 | NA | many | CASSLDFVSLGSGYTF | TGCGCCAGCAGCTTGGATTTCGTATCCCTTGGATCGGGCTACACCTTC
TRBJ2-2 | TRBV10-3 | NA | few | CAIQGRGTGELFF | TGTGCCATCCAGGGTAGGGGCACCGGGGAGCTGTTTTTT
TRBJ2-1 | TRBV4-1 | NA | few | CASSHKDGIVGGPYNEQFF | TGCGCCAGCAGCCACAAGGACGGGATAGTGGGGGGACCCTACAATGAGCAGTTCTTC
TRBJ2-5 | TRBV20-1 | TRBD2 | NA | CSASLAGGPQETQYF | TGCAGTGCTAGCCTAGCGGGGGGCCCACAAGAGACCCAGTACTTC
TRBJ1-1 | TRBV19 | NA | few | CASHTRTVRNTEAFF | TGTGCCAGTCACACCCGGACAGTCCGAAACACTGAAGCTTTCTTT
TRBJ1-2 | TRBV5-1 | NA | many | CASSPLGGVNYGYTF | TGCGCCAGCAGCCCGCTTGGGGGAGTTAACTATGGCTACACCTTC
TRBJ2-1 | TRBV29-1 | TRBD1 | many | CSVEKGQGDNEQFF | TGCAGCGTTGAAAAAGGACAGGGGGACAATGAGCAGTTCTTC
TRBJ2-5 | TRBV20-1 | TRBD1 | few | CSANRQGMWETQYF | TGCAGTGCTAATAGACAGGGGATGTGGGAGACCCAGTACTTC
TRBJ1-2 | TRBV2 | NA | many | CASSGGRSKYGYTF | TGTGCCAGCAGTGGAGGACGGAGTAAATATGGCTACACCTTC
TRBJ2-1 | TRBV7-9 | TRBD1 | NA | CASSSTEQGRYNEQFF | TGTGCCAGCAGCTCGACGGAACAGGGGCGTTACAATGAGCAGTTCTTC
TRBJ1-5 | TRBV11-3 | TRBD1 | once | CASSRTGLQPQHF | TGTGCCAGCAGCCGGACAGGGCTTCAGCCCCAGCATTTT
TRBJ2-5 | TRBV6-1 | NA | many | CASKRLEIQETQYF | TGTGCCAGCAAGAGACTAGAGATACAAGAGACCCAGTACTTC
TRBJ1-2 | TRBV11-2 | NA | few | CASSLQSRDGYTF | TGTGCCAGCAGCTTACAGAGTAGGGATGGCTACACCTTC
TRBJ2-1 | TRBV7-2 | TRBD1 | many | CASSSTGYEQFF | TGTGCCAGCAGCTCGACAGGGTATGAGCAGTTCTTC
TRBJ2-6 | TRBV20-1 | NA | NA | CSARGTGANVLTF | TGCAGTGCTAGGGGGACTGGGGCCAACGTCCTGACTTTC
TRBJ2-7 | TRBV2 | TRBD2 | NA | CASTEGLAGVLNEQYF | TGTGCCAGCACCGAAGGACTAGCGGGAGTCTTAAACGAGCAGTACTTC
TRBJ2-2 | TRBV10-3 | TRBD1 | many | CAISKIPGQGSTGELFF | TGTGCCATCAGTAAAATACCGGGACAGGGCAGCACCGGGGAGCTGTTTTTT
TRBJ2-5 | TRBV6-5 | NA | many | CASSYSSRETQYF | TGTGCCAGCAGTTACTCTAGTCGGGAGACCCAGTACTTC
TRBJ2-1 | TRBV5-1 | NA | many | CATRKGSYNEQFF | TGCGCCACCAGAAAGGGCTCCTACAATGAGCAGTTCTTC
TRBJ1-5 | TRBV6-7 | TRBD1 | few | CASSKTGGEQPQHF | TGTGCCAGCAGCAAAACAGGGGGCGAGCAGCCCCAGCATTTT
TRBJ2-7 | TRBV6-2/TRBV6-3 | NA | many | CASSDYEQYF | TGTGCCAGCAGTGACTACGAGCAGTACTTC
TRBJ2-3 | TRBV25-1 | TRBD2 | many | CASSEKAGGVTDTQYF | TGTGCCAGCAGTGAAAAAGCGGGGGGGGTCACAGATACGCAGTATTTT
TRBJ2-1 | TRBV20-1 | NA | NA | CSAEVQGGNEQFF | TGCAGTGCCGAGGTACAGGGAGGCAATGAGCAGTTCTTC